This passage covers 18 T cell receptor beta chains from one sample sequenced in a study of blood T cell repertoires in COVID-19 (dated by TCRdb to between 2020 and 2021). Receptor libraries were prepared by the immunoSEQ multiplex PCR assay. TCRdb stores this immuneACCESS table with in-frame sequences only. Part of the clones is absent; in the studies checked, under half of the shortfall reflects unresolved V genes, and no reason is known for the rest. This sample has over 300,000 clones in its table, and 65% to 90% of those were observed once. Approximately 7.9% of the sample is taken by the ten largest. Sequencing used peripheral blood. Every receptor here comes from a human donor in a cohort sampled during active COVID-19.

The chain is built from TRBV18 and TRBJ2-7; 13 nucleotides match TRBD2. V trimming: 4 bases; J trimming: 4 bases; junction bases outside the gene matches: 10. The CDR3 runs 17 residues. Germline assignment: CDR1 KGHSH and CDR2 LQKENI. The CDR3 is CASSLFSGTSGEYEQYF. CDR3 DNA sequence: TGTGCCAGCTCACTTTTTTCCGGGACTAGCGGGGAGTACGAGCAGTACTTC.

This clone was picked up one time. The V and J genes are TRBV11-2 and TRBJ2-7, with a tentative D call TRBD1 (5 bases). CDR3 length: 12 amino acids. V was shortened by 7 bases and J by 5 bases, with 12 bases between the two germline ends. Germline loops: CDR1 SGHAT, CDR2 FQNNGV. CDR3 residues: CASKPLGHEQYF. DNA of the CDR3: TGTGCCAGCAAACCCCTGGGGCACGAGCAGTACTTC.

This clone has only a few counts. The chain carries TRBV9 and TRBJ1-2; TRBD1 matches at 9 bases. CDR3 length: 14 residues. The germline gives CDR1 SGDLS, CDR2 YYNGEE. The ends lost 3 bases at V and 3 bases at J; junction bases unmatched: 3. Here the CDR3 DNA reads TGTGCCAGCAGCGGACGGACAGGGGACTATGGCTACACCTTC. Its protein product is CASSGRTGDYGYTF.

J is TRBJ2-1 and V is TRBV5-6; 12 bases fit TRBD2. V was pared by 2 bases and J by 0 bases, with 6 bases of the junction left unmatched. Germline V CDR1 and CDR2: SGHDT, YYEEEE. The CDR3 is made up of 18 amino acids. CDR3 bases: TGTGCCAGCAGCTTACTAGCGGGGGGATTAAGCTCCTACAATGAGCAGTTCTTC. Protein: CASSLLAGGLSSYNEQFF.

The chain has TRBV3-1 (or the pseudogene TRBV3-2) and TRBJ2-7; possibly TRBD2 for D (5 bases). With 1 base removed from V and 9 bases from J, the gap between germline ends came to 10 bases. This CDR3 region has 12 residues. The germline CDR1 and CDR2 sequences are LGHDT and YNNKEL (reference sequence). CDR3 residues: CASSQGLQGQYF. CDR3 bases: TGTGCCAGCAGCCAAGGACTACAAGGGCAGTACTTC.

CDR3 nucleotides: TGTGCCAGCAGCTTAAATCCGGACAAGGGGAACACCGGGGAGCTGTTTTTT. Translating it yields CASSLNPDKGNTGELFF. The gene calls are TRBV7-3 and TRBJ2-2; D perhaps matches TRBD1 (5 bases). This CDR3 spans 17 amino acids. Per germline, CDR1 SGHTA and CDR2 FQGTGA. Between the trimmed V and J ends, which lost 1 base and 1 base, there was a span of 13 bases.

On this clone: Within the sample, other DNA sequences also encode this same CDR3. The genes are TRBV19 and TRBJ2-7, with D tentatively TRBD1 (6 bases). The CDR3 has 13 residues. The ends were cut back, 3 bases at V and 2 bases at J, with 8 bases in the middle. CDR1 and CDR2 from the germline V gene are LNHDA and SQIVND (reference sequence). The DNA of the CDR3 is TGTGCCAGTAGTATTTCAGGGGCCTACGAGCAGTACTTC. Encoded protein: CASSISGAYEQYF.

The V and J genes are TRBV2 and TRBJ2-1, with 7 bases that match TRBD2. The junction had 8 bases not matched to a gene; V was cut back by 8 bases and J by 7 bases. CDR3 length equals 13 residues. Germline CDR1 reads SNHLY; CDR2 reads FYNNEI. DNA of the CDR3: TGTGCCAGCGCGATTCGGCGGGAGAATGAGCAGTTCTTC. It is translated as CASAIRRENEQFF. Full variable domain (remainder filled in from reference TRBV2 and TRBJ2-1): EPEVTQTPSHQVTQMGQEVILRCVPISNHLYFYWYRQILGQKVEFLVSFYNNEISEKSEIFDDQFSVERPDGSNFTLKIRSTKLEDSAMYFCASAIRRENEQFFGPGTRLTVL.

This clone was observed once. The chain uses TRBV7-6 and TRBJ2-7; 9 bases are shared with TRBD2. Trimming took 5 bases from V and 0 from J; bases not matched to a gene: 11. CDR3 size: 17 residues. CDR1 SGHVS and CDR2 FNYEAQ come from the germline V gene. CDR3 in DNA: TGTGCCAGCAGCCAGCGGGGAAGCGGGGGGAACTCCTACGAGCAGTACTTC. Amino acids: CASSQRGSGGNSYEQYF.

This chain uses TRBV2 with TRBJ1-2, with D unclear. Trimming removed 3 bases at V and 10 bases at J, with 12 bases between. Germline V gives CDR1 SNHLY, CDR2 FYNNEI. CDR3 length: 12 amino acids. The CDR3 coding sequence is TGTGCCAGCAGTGACAGGCGTCTCCTCTACACCTTC. This sequence encodes CASSDRRLLYTF. Together with reference TRBV2 and TRBJ1-2, the CDR3 gives the full variable domain: EPEVTQTPSHQVTQMGQEVILRCVPISNHLYFYWYRQILGQKVEFLVSFYNNEISEKSEIFDDQFSVERPDGSNFTLKIRSTKLEDSAMYFCASSDRRLLYTFGSGTRLTVV.

The chain links TRBV11-2 to TRBJ1-1; no firm D call. CDR1 is SGHAT, CDR2 FQNNGV, per germline. The CDR3 consists of 11 residues. Trimming removed 4 bases at V and 6 bases at J, with 6 bases between. CDR3 sequence reads: CASSSGSEAFF. The CDR3 coding sequence is TGTGCCAGCAGCTCCGGTTCTGAAGCTTTCTTT.

The chain recombines TRBV30 with TRBJ1-3, with D possibly being TRBD1 (5 bases). The germline V and J ends were trimmed by 2 bases and 1 base, with 12 bases remaining between them. The CDR3 contains 15 residues. Germline lookup yields CDR1 GTSNPN and CDR2 SVGIG (reference sequence). CDR3 in DNA: TGTGCCTGGAGTCTGGGGGGTTCTTCTGGAAACACCATATATTTT. The encoded protein is CAWSLGGSSGNTIYF.

This sequence joins TRBV12-3 or TRBV12-4 and TRBJ2-3, with D perhaps TRBD1 (6 bases). With 7 bases removed from V and 0 bases from J, the gap between germline ends came to 8 bases. This CDR3 is 13 amino acids long. CDR3 amino acids: CASKGGSTDTQYF. The CDR3 region has the DNA TGTGCCAGCAAAGGGGGAAGCACAGATACGCAGTATTTT.

A single count supports this clone. The chain couples TRBV6-2 or TRBV6-3 to TRBJ1-1; D is perhaps TRBD1 (6 bases). There are 13 residues in the CDR3. Germline V gives CDR1 MNHEY, CDR2 SVGEGT. V was clipped by 2 bases and J by 8 bases, with 12 bases between them. DNA for the CDR3: TGTGCCAGCAGTTACCCAAACACAGGGGAAGCTTTCTTT. This gives the protein CASSYPNTGEAFF.

The chain recombines TRBV24-1 with TRBJ2-1, with 15 bases identical to TRBD2. Germline V lookup: CDR1 KGHDR, CDR2 SFDVKD. This CDR3 spans 20 amino acids. V shed 8 bases and J 1 base; nucleotides not matched to a gene: 14. CDR3 bases: TGTGCCACCACCGACGGGAACGGACTAGCGGGGGGGCCGTCCTACAATGAGCAGTTCTTC. Translation gives CATTDGNGLAGGPSYNEQFF.

This chain connects TRBV24-1 to TRBJ2-7; D is unresolved. The CDR3 loop spans 15 amino acids. Trimming left V 0 bases short and J 1 base short, with 9 bases between. Looked up from germline, CDR1 is KGHDR and CDR2 is SFDVKD. CDR3 sequence reads: CATSDLLWLSYEQYF. The DNA for the CDR3 is TGTGCCACCAGTGATTTGCTCTGGCTTTCCTACGAGCAGTACTTC.

This clone was recorded a few times. The gene calls are TRBV5-1 and TRBJ1-2; 9 bases are a match to TRBD1. Germline CDR1 and CDR2: SGHRS and YFSETQ. CDR3 length: 14 amino acids. After removal of 5 bases from V and 3 bases from J, the junction contained 5 bases not matched to a gene. The CDR3 region has the DNA TGCGCCAGCAGTGGACAGGGGCTGTACTATGGCTACACCTTC. It encodes CASSGQGLYYGYTF.

V gene TRBV6-5 combines with J gene TRBJ1-2; no clear D. Trimming left V 5 bases short and J 7 bases short, with 17 bases between. The germline V gene encodes CDR1 MNHEY and CDR2 SVGAGI. There are 14 residues in the CDR3. Here the CDR3 reads CASSRSPSAGGYTF. In nucleotides, the CDR3 is TGTGCCAGCAGTCGCAGTCCCTCCGCGGGTGGCTACACCTTC.